Following are 4 T cell receptor beta chains from one sample sequenced in a study of chemoradiotherapy in HPV16-positive cancers. Here immunoSEQ multiplex PCR was the method, and the copy in TCRdb shows in-frame clones only, minus some. This table has 30,000 to 40,000 clones, more than 65% appearing once. The sample in question was blood, obtained from a patient who underwent chemoradiotherapy. The receptors shown here come from a human donor with HPV-associated anogenital cancer.

This sequence joins TRBV6-4 and TRBJ2-1; D is unresolved. Trimming removed 6 bases at V and 9 bases at J, with 6 bases between. The germline V gene has CDR1 MRHNA and CDR2 SNTAGT. This CDR3 spans 10 amino acids. The DNA of the CDR3 is TGTGCCAGCAGAATTATTGAGCAGTTCTTC. It encodes CASRIIEQFF.

This sequence joins TRBV29-1 and TRBJ2-7, with D possibly being TRBD2 (6 bases). In germline, CDR1 is SQVTM, CDR2 ANQGSEA. The CDR3 is 13 residues long. The V and J ends lost 5 bases and 0 bases respectively, with 11 bases between them. Here the CDR3 reads CSVSRGDSYEQYF. The CDR3 DNA follows: TGCAGCGTTTCCCGCGGGGACTCCTACGAGCAGTACTTC.

Relative to its sample, this clone is medium-sized (0.01 to 0.1%). V usage is TRBV5-4 and J usage is TRBJ1-2; 12 bases fit TRBD1. Germline-derived CDR1 and CDR2 are SGHNT and YYREEE (reference sequence). The CDR3 sequence is 14 residues long. Losses at the gene ends were 4 bases for V and 9 bases for J; bases not matched to a gene: 7. The CDR3 here is CASSPGQGAGSYTF. CDR3 coding DNA: TGTGCCAGCAGCCCGGGACAGGGGGCTGGTAGCTACACCTTC.

A remark on this clone: One junction end disagrees with the germline gene, perhaps due to a read error. This chain links TRBV13 with TRBJ2-1, with 13 bases fitting TRBD2. Germline V gives CDR1 PRHDT, CDR2 FYEKMQ (reference sequence). This CDR3 region has 17 residues. The chain's CDR3 is CVSSRLAGGTSYNEQFF. The CDR3 DNA sequence: TGTGTCAGCAGCCGACTAGCGGGGGGCACCTCCTACAATGAGCAGTTCTTC. The full variable domain, rest sourced from reference TRBV13 and TRBJ2-1, is AAGVIQSPRHLIKEKRETATLKCYPIPRHDTVYWYQQGPGQDPQFLISFYEKMQSDKGSIPDRFSAQQFSDYHSELNMSSLELGDSALYFCVSSRLAGGTSYNEQFFGPGTRLTVL.